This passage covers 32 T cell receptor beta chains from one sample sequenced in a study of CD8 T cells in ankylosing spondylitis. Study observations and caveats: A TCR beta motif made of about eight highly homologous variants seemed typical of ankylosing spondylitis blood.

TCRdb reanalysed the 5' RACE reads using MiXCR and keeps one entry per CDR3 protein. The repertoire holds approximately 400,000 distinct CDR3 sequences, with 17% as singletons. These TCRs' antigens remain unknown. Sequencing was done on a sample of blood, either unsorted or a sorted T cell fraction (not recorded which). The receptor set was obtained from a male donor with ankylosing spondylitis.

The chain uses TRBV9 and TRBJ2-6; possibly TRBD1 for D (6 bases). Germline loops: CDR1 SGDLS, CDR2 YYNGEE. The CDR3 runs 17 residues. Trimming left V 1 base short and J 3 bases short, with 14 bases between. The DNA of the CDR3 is TGTGCCAGCAGCGTATCCGGGACATCATATGGGGCCAACGTCCTGACTTTC. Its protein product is CASSVSGTSYGANVLTF.

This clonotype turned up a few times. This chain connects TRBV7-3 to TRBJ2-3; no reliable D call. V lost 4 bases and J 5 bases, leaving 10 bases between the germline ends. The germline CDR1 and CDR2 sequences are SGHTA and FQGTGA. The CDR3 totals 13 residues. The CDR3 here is CASSSTPQDTQYF. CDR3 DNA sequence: TGTGCCAGCAGCTCAACTCCCCAAGATACGCAGTATTTT.

As DNA, the CDR3 is TGTGCCAGCACCGCCCCGAGATTTCGGGATGAGCAGTTCTTC. It translates to CASTAPRFRDEQFF. The V and J genes are TRBV7-9 and TRBJ2-1; D unclear. The length of the CDR3 is 14 residues. Germline V lookup: CDR1 SEHNR, CDR2 FQNEAQ (reference sequence). Trimming took 7 bases from V and 8 from J, leaving 18 bases between them. Using reference TRBV7-9 and TRBJ2-1 for the parts outside the CDR3, the full variable domain is DTGVSQNPRHKITKRGQNVTFRCDPISEHNRLYWYRQTLGQGPEFLTYFQNEAQLEKSRLLSDRFSAERPKGSFSTLEIQRTEQGDSAMYLCASTAPRFRDEQFFGPGTRLTVL.

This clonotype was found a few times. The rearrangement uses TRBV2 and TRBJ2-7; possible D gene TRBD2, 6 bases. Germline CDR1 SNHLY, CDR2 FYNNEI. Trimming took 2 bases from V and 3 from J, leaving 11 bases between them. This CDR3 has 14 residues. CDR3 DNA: TGTGCCAGCAGTGAAATGGCGGGGCTCTACGAGCAGTACTTC. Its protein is CASSEMAGLYEQYF.

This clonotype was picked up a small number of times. DNA of the CDR3: TGCGCCAGCAGCTTTAACATAGAAGAGACCCAGTACTTC. Translating gives CASSFNIEETQYF. The V and J genes are TRBV5-1 and TRBJ2-5; D unresolved. With 2 bases removed from V and 3 bases from J, the gap between germline ends came to 8 bases. Germline CDR1 is SGHRS and CDR2 is YFSETQ. CDR3 length: 13 residues.

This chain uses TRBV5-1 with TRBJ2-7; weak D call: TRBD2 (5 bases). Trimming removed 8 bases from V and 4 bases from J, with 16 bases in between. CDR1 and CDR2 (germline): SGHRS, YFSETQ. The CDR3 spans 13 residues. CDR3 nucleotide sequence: TGCGCCAGTGGACTGGGGATTGAGTACGAGCAGTACTTC. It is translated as CASGLGIEYEQYF.

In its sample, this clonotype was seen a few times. The CDR3 here is CASSQGGGGSYNSPLHF. The CDR3 DNA reads TGTGCCAGCAGCCAGGGGGGGGGTGGCTCCTATAATTCACCCCTCCACTTT. V gene TRBV28 combines with J gene TRBJ1-6, with 7 nucleotides matching TRBD1. Per germline, CDR1 MDHEN and CDR2 SYDVKM. The J segment lost 0 bases and the V segment lost 6 bases, leaving 8 bases of the junction unmatched. This CDR3 comprises 17 residues.

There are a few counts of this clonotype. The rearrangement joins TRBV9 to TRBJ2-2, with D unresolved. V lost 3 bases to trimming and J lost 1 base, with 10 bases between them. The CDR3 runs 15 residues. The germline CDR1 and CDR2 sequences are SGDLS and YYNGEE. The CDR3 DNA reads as TGTGCCAGCAGCGCCCAGCCGGGGAACACCGGGGAGCTGTTTTTT. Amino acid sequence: CASSAQPGNTGELFF. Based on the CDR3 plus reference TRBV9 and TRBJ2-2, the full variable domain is DSGVTQTPKHLITATGQRVTLRCSPRSGDLSVYWYQQSLDQGLQFLIQYYNGEERAKGNILERFSAQQFPDLHSELNLSSLELGDSALYFCASSAQPGNTGELFFGEGSRLTVL.

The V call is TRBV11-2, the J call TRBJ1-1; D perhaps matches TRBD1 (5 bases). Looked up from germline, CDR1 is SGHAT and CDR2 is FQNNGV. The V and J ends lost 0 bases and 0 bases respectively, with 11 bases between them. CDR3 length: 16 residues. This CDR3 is CASSLDTAGMNTEAFF. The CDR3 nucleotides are TGTGCCAGCAGCTTAGATACGGCAGGGATGAACACTGAAGCTTTCTTT.

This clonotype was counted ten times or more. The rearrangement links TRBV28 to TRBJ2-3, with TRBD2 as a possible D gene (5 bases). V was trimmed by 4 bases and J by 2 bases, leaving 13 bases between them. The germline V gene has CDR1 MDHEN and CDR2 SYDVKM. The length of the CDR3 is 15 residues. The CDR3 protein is CASSSSDWYTDTQYF. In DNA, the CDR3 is TGTGCCAGCAGTTCCTCGGACTGGTACACAGATACGCAGTATTTT.

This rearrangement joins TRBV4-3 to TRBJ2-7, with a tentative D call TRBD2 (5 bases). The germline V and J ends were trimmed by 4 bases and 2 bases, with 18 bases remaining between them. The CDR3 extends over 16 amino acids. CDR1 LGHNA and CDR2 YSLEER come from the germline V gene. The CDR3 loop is CASSRVAGLAAYEQYF. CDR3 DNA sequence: TGCGCCAGCAGCCGCGTCGCCGGGCTAGCCGCCTACGAGCAGTACTTC.

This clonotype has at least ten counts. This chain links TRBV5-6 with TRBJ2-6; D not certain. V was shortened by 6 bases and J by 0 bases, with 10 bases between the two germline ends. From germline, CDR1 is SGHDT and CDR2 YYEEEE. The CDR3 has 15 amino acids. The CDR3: CASTPRSSGANVLTF. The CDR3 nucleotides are TGTGCCAGCACCCCGCGCAGCTCTGGGGCCAACGTCCTGACTTTC.

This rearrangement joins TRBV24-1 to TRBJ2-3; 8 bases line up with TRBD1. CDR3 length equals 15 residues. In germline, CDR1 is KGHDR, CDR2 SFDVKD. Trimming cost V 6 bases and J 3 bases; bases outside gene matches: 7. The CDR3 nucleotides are TGTGCCACCAGTCCCAGGGGGCGCGGGACAGATACGCAGTATTTT. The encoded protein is CATSPRGRGTDTQYF.

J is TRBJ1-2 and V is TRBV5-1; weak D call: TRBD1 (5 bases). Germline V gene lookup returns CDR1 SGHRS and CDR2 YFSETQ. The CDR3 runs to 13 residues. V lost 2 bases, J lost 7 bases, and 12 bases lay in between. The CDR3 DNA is TGCGCCAGCAGCTTCGGATCTGGGGGTGGCTACACCTTC. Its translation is CASSFGSGGGYTF. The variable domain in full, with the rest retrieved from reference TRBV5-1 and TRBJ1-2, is KAGVTQTPRYLIKTRGQQVTLSCSPISGHRSVSWYQQTPGQGLQFLFEYFSETQRNKGNFPGRFSGRQFSNSRSEMNVSTLELGDSALYLCASSFGSGGGYTFGSGTRLTVV.

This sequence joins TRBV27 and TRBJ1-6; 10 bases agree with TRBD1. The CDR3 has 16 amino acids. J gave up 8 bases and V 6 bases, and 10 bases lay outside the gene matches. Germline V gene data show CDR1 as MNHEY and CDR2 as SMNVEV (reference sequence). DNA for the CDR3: TGTGCCAGCAGAGCCCGGGACAGGGGTTTTTATTCACCCCTCCACTTT. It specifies CASRARDRGFYSPLHF.

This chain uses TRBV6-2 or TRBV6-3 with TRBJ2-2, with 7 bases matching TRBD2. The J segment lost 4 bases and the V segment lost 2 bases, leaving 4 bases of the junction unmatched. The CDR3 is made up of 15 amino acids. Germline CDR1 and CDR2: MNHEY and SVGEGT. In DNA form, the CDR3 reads TGTGCCAGCAGTTACGCGGGAGCGGGCACCGGGGAGCTGTTTTTT. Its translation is CASSYAGAGTGELFF.

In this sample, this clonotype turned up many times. The CDR3 reads CASSQEGAPTDTQYF. Here the CDR3 DNA reads TGCGCCAGCAGCCAAGAGGGGGCCCCCACAGATACGCAGTATTTT. This chain links TRBV4-3 with TRBJ2-3; weak D call: TRBD1 (6 bases). The germline V gene has CDR1 LGHNA and CDR2 YSLEER. The CDR3 has 15 amino acids. V was clipped by 0 bases and J by 2 bases, with 9 bases between them.

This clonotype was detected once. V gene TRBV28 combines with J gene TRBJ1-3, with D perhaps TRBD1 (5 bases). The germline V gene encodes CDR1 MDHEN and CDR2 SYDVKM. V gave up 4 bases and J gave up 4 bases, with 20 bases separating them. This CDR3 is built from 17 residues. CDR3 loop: CASSSAGPGRRGNTIYF. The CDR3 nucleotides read TGTGCCAGCAGTTCAGCAGGACCGGGGCGTCGAGGAAACACCATATATTTT.

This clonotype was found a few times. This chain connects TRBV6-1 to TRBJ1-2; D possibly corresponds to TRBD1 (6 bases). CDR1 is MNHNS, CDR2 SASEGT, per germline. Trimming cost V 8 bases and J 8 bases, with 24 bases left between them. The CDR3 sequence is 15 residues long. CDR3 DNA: TGTGCCAGCGGCCTGGCCTCGGGACAAATTTCAGGCTACACCTTC. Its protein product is CASGLASGQISGYTF.

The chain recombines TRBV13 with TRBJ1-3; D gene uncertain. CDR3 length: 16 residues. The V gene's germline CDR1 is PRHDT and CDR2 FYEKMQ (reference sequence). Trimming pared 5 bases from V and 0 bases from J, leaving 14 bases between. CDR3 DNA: TGTGCCAGCAGCCCAGCGACTGTACGCTCTGGAAACACCATATATTTT. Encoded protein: CASSPATVRSGNTIYF.

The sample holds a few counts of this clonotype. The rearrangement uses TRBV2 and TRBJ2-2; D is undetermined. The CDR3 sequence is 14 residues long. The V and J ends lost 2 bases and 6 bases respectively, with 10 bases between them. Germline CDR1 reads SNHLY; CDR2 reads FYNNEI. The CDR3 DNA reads TGTGCCAGCAGTGAAATGGTGTTCCCCGGGGAGCTGTTTTTT. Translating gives CASSEMVFPGELFF.

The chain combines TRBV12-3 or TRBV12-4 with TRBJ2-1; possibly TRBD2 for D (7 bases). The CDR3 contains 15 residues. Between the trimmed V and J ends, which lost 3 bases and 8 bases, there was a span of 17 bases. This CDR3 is CASSFIRGAGDEQFF. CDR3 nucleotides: TGTGCCAGCAGTTTCATCCGGGGGGCAGGGGATGAGCAGTTCTTC.

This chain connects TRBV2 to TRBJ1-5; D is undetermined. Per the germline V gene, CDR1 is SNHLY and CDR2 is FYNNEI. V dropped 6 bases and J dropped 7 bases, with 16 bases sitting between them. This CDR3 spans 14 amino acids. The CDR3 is CASSSGPSGQPQHF. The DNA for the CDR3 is TGTGCCAGCAGCTCCGGGCCTAGCGGACAGCCCCAGCATTTT.

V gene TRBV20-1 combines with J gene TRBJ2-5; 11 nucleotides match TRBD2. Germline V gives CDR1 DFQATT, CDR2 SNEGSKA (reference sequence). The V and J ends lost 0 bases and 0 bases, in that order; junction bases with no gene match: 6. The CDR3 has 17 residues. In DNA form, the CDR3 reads TGCAGTGCTAGAGAACCCAGACTAGCGGGGTACCAAGAGACCCAGTACTTC. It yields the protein CSAREPRLAGYQETQYF.

The CDR3 DNA sequence: TGTGCCAGTGAGGGGACCGAAGCTTTCTTT. Protein product: CASEGTEAFF. The chain uses TRBV19 and TRBJ1-1, with D possibly matching TRBD1 (5 bases). The V and J ends lost 8 bases and 8 bases respectively, with 9 bases between them. CDR3 size: 10 residues. Per germline, CDR1 LNHDA and CDR2 SQIVND (reference sequence).

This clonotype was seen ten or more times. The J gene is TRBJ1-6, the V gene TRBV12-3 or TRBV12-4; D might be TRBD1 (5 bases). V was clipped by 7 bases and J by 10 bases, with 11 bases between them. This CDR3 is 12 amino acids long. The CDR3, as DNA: TGTGCCAGCACCCAGGGTATCTCACCCCTCCACTTT. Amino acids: CASTQGISPLHF.

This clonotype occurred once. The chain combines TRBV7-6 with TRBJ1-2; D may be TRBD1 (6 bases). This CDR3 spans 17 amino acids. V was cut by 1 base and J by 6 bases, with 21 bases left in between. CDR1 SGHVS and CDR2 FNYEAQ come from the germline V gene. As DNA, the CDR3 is TGTGCCAGCAGCTTAGGACATTCGGGACACCGAGCTGATGGCTACACCTTC. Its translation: CASSLGHSGHRADGYTF.

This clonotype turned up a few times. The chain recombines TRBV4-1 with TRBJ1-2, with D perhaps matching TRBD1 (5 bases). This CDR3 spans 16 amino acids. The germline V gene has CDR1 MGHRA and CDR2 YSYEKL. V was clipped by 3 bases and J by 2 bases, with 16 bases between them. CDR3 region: CASSQSGSGENYGYTF. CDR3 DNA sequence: TGCGCCAGCAGCCAGTCAGGGAGCGGAGAGAACTATGGCTACACCTTC.

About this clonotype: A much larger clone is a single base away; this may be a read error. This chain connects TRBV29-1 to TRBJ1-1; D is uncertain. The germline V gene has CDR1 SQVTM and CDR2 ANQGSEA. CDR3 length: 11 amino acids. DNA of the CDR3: TGCAGCGTTGCCTTGAAAACTGAAGCTTTCTTT. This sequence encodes CSVALKTEAFF.

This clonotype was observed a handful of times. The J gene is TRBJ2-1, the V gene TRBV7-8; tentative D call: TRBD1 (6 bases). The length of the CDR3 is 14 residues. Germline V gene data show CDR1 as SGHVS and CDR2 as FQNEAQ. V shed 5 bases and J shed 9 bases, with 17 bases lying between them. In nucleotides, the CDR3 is TGTGCCAGCAGCCGGACGGACAGTTACGCTGAGCAGTTCTTC. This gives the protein CASSRTDSYAEQFF.

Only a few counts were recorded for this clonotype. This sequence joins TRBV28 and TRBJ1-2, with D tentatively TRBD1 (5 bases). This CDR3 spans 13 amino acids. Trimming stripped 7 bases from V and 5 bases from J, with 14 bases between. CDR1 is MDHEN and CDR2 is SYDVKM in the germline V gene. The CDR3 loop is CASTPGRVYGYTF. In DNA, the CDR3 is TGTGCCAGCACGCCGGGCAGGGTATATGGCTACACCTTC.

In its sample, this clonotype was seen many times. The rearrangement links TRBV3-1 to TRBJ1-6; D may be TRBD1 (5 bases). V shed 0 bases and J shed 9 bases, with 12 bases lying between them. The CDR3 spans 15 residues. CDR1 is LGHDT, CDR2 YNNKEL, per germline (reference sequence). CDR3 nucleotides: TGTGCCAGCAGCCAAGATGTTGGGGCGCGTTCACCCCTCCACTTT. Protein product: CASSQDVGARSPLHF.